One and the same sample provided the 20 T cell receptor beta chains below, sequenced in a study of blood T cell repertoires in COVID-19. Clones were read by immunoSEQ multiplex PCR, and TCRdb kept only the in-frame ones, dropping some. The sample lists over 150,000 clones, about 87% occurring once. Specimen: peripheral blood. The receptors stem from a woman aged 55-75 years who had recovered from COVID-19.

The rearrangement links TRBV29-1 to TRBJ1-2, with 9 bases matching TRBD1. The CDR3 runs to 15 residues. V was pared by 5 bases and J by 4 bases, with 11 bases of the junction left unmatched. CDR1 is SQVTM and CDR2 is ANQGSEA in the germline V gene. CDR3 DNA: TGCAGCGTTCGGAGACAGGGGGAGAGTGGCTATGGCTACACCTTC. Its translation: CSVRRQGESGYGYTF.

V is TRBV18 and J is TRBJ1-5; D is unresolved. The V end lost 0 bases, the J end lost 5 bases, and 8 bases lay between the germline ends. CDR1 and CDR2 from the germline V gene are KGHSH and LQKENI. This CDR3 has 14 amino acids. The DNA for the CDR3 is TGTGCCAGCTCACCACCGGTGTCGGATCAGCCCCAGCATTTT. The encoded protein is CASSPPVSDQPQHF.

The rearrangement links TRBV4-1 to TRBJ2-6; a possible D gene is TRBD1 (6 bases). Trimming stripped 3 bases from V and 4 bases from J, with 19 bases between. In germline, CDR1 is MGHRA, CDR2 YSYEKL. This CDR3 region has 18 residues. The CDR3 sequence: CASSQMAGEKQGANVLTF. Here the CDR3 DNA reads TGCGCCAGCAGCCAGATGGCAGGGGAAAAACAGGGGGCCAACGTCCTGACTTTC.

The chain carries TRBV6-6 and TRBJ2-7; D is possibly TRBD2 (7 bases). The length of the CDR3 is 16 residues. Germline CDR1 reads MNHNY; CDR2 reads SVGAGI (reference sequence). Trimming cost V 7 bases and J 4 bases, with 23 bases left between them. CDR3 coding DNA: TGTGCCAGCACCCAAGGGCGCGGGGGCGTCCTTTACGAGCAGTACTTC. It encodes CASTQGRGGVLYEQYF.

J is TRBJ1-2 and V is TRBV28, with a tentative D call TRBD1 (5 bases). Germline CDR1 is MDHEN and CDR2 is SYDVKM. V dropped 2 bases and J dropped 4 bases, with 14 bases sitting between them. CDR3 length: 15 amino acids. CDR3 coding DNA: TGTGCCAGCAGTTTACGGTCAGGGTCGGGCTATGGCTACACCTTC. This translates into CASSLRSGSGYGYTF.

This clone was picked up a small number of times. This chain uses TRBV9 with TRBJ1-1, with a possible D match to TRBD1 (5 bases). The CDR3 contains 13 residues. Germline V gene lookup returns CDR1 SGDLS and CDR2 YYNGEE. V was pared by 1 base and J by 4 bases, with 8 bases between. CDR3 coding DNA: TGTGCCAGCAGCGTAACAGGTGGCACTGAAGCTTTCTTT. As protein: CASSVTGGTEAFF.

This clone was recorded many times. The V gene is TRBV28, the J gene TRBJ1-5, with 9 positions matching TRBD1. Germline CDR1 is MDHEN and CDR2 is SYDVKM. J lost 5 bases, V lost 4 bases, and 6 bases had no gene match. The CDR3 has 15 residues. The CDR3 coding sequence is TGTGCCAGCAGTTCCTCTGGGACAGGGTATCAGCCCCAGCATTTT. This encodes CASSSSGTGYQPQHF. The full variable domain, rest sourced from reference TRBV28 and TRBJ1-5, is DVKVTQSSRYLVKRTGEKVFLECVQDMDHENMFWYRQDPGLGLRLIYFSYDVKMKEKGDIPEGYSVSREKKERFSLILESASTNQTSMYLCASSSSGTGYQPQHFGDGTRLSIL.

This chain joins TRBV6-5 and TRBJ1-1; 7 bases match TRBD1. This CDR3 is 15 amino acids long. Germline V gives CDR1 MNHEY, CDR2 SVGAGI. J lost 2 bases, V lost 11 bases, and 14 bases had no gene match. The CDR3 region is CARLATGTFNTEAFF. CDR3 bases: TGTGCCCGGCTCGCGACAGGGACGTTCAACACTGAAGCTTTCTTT.

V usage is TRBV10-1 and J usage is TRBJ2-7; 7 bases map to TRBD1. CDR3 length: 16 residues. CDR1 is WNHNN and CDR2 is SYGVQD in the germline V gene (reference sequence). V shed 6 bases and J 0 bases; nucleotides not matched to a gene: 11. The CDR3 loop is CASRPLDRNLSYEQYF. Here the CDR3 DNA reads TGCGCCAGCAGACCCCTGGACAGGAACCTCTCCTACGAGCAGTACTTC.

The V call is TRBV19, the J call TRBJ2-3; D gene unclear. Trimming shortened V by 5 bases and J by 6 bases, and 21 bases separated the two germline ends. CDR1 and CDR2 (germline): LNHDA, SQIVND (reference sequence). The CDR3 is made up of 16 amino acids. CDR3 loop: CASSVADTAGRDTQYF. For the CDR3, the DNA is TGTGCCAGTAGTGTGGCAGACACAGCTGGTCGGGATACGCAGTATTTT.

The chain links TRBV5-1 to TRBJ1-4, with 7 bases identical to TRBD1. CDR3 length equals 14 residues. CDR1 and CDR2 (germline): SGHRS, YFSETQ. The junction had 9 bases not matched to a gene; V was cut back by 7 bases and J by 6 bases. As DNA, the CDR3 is TGCGCCAGCCGTGAGGGACAGTCGGATGAAAAACTGTTTTTT. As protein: CASREGQSDEKLFF.

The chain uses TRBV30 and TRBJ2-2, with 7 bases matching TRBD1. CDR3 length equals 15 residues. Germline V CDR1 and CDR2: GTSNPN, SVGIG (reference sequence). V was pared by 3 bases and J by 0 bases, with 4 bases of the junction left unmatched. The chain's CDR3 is CAWRTGHSNTGELFF. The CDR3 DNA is TGTGCCTGGAGGACAGGGCACTCGAACACCGGGGAGCTGTTTTTT. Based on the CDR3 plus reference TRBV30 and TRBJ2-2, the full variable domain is SQTIHQWPATLVQPVGSPLSLECTVEGTSNPNLYWYRQAAGRGLQLLFYSVGIGQISSEVPQNLSASRPQDRQFILSSKKLLLSDSGFYLCAWRTGHSNTGELFFGEGSRLTVL.

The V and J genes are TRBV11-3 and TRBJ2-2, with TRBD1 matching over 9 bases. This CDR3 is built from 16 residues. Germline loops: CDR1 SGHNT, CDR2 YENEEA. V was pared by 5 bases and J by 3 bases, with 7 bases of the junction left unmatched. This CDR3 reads CASSPRDREHTGELFF. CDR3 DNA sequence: TGTGCCAGCAGCCCTCGGGACAGGGAACACACCGGGGAGCTGTTTTTT.

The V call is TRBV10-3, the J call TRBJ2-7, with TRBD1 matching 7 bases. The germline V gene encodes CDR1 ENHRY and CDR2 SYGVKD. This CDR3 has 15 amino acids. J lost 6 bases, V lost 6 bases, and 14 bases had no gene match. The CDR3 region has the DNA TGTGCCATCAGCCGTCTAACGACAGGGATGGGCGAGCAGTACTTC. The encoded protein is CAISRLTTGMGEQYF.

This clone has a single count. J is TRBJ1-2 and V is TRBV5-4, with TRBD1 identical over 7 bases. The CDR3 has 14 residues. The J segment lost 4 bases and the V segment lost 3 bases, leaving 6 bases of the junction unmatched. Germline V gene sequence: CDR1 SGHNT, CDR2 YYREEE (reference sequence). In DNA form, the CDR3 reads TGTGCCAGCAGCTCGGGACAGCTTTTCTATGGCTACACCTTC. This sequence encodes CASSSGQLFYGYTF.

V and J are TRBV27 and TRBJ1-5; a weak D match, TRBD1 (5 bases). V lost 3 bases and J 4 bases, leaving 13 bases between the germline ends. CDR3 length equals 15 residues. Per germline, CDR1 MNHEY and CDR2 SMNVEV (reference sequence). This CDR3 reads CASSFAREGNQPQHF. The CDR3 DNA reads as TGTGCCAGCAGTTTTGCCAGGGAAGGGAATCAGCCCCAGCATTTT.

CDR3 sequence: CASCTVSGGETQYF. The CDR3 region has the DNA TGCGCCAGCTGCACCGTTAGCGGGGGAGAGACCCAGTACTTC. The chain has TRBV5-1 and TRBJ2-5; 9 bases map to TRBD2. Germline trimming cut 7 bases from V and 4 bases from J; bases unmatched to any gene: 8. The CDR3 consists of 14 residues. CDR1 is SGHRS and CDR2 is YFSETQ in the germline V gene.

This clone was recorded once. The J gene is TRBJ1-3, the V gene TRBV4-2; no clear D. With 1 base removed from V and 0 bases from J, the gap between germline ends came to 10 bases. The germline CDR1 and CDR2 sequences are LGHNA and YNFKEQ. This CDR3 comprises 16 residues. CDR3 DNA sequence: TGTGCCAGCAGCCAAGGGGCCGCCGCCTCTGGAAACACCATATATTTT. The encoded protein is CASSQGAAASGNTIYF.

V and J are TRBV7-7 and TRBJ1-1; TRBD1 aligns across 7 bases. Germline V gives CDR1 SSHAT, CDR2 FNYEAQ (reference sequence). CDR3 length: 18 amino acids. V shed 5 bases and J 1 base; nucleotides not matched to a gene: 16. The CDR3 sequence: CASSLPTRTGTPNTEAFF. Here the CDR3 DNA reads TGTGCCAGCAGCCTACCTACAAGGACAGGAACACCGAACACTGAAGCTTTCTTT.

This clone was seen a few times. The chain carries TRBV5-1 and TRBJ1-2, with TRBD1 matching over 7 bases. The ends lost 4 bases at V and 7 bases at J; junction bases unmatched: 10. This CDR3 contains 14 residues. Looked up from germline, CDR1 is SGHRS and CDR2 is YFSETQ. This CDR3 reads CASSEGAVNSGYTF. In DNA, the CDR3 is TGCGCCAGCAGCGAGGGGGCGGTCAATAGTGGCTACACCTTC.